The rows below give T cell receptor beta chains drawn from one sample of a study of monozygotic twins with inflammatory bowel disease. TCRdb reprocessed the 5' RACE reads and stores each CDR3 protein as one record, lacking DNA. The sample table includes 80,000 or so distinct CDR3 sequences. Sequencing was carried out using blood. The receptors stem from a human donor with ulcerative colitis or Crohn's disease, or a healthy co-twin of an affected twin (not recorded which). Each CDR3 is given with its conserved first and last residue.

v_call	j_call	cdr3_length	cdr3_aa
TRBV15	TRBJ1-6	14	CATSLLTENSPLHF
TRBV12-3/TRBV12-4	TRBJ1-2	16	CASSLNREYSPYGYTF
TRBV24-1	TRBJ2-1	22	CATSDSRLGLAGRGLSYNEQFF
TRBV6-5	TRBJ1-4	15	CASSYRNPTNEKLFF
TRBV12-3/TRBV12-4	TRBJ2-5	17	CASSFGMRGSGQETQYF
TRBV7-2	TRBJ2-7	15	CASSPQSGLALEQYF
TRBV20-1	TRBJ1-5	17	CSARDYLQGGGNQPQHF
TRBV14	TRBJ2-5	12	CASSHYGGTQYF
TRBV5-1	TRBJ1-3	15	CASSLAAGAGNTIYF
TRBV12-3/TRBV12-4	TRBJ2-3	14	CASSYGWGTDTQYF
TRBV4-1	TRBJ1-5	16	CASSQAPLVSNQPQHF
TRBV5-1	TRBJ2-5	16	CASSLGQSFGQETQYF
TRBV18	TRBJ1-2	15	CASSPPSGTVYGYTF
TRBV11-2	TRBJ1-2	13	CASSLGLDYGYTF
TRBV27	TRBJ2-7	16	CASSLRLQGGSYEQYF